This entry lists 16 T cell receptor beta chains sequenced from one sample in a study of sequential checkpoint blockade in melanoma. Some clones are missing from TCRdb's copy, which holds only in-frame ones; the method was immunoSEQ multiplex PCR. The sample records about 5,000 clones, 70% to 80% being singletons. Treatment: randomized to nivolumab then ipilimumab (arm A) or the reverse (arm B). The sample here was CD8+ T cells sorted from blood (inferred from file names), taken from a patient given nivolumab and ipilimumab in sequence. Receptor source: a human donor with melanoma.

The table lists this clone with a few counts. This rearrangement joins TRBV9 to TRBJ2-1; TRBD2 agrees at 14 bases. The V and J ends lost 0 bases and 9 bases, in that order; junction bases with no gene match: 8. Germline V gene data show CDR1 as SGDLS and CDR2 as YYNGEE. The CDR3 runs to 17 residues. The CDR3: CASSVDPGLAGEGEQFF. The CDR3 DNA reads TGTGCCAGCAGCGTAGATCCGGGACTAGCGGGAGAGGGTGAGCAGTTCTTC.

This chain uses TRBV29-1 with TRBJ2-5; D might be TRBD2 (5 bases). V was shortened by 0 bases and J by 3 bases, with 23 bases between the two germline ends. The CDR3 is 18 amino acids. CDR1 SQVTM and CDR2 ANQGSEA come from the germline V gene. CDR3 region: CSVEDLNGERWKKETQYF. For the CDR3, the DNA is TGCAGCGTTGAAGATCTGAACGGGGAGAGGTGGAAAAAAGAGACCCAGTACTTC.

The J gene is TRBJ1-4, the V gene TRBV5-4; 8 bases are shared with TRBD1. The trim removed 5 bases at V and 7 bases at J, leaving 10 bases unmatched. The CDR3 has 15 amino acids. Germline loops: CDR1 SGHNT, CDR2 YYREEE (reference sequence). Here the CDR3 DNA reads TGTGCCAGCAGGGGGACCGACAGGGGAGGTGAAAAACTGTTTTTT. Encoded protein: CASRGTDRGGEKLFF.

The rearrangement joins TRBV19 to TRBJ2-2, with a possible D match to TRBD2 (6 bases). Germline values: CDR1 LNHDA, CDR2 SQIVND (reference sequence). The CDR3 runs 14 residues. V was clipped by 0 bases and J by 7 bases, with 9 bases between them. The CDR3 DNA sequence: TGTGCCAGTAGTATAGATGGGACTCTCGGGGAGCTGTTTTTT. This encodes CASSIDGTLGELFF.

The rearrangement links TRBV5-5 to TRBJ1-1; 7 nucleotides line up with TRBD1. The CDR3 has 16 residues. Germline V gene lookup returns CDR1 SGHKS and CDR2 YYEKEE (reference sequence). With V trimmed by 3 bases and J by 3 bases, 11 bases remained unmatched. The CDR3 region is CASSSVVGGHDTEAFF. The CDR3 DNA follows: TGTGCCAGCAGCTCCGTGGTAGGGGGCCATGACACTGAAGCTTTCTTT.

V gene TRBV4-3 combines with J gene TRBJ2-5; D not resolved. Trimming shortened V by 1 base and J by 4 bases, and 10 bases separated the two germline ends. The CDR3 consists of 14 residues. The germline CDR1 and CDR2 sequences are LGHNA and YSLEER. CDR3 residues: CASSQVITGETQYF. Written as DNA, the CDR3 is TGCGCCAGCAGCCAAGTAATAACGGGAGAGACCCAGTACTTC.

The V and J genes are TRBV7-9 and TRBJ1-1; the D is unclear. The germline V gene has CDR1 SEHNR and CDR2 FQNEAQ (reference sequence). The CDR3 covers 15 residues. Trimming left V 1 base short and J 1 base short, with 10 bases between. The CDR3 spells CASSLEWGGNTEAFF. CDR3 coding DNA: TGTGCCAGCAGCTTAGAGTGGGGAGGGAACACTGAAGCTTTCTTT. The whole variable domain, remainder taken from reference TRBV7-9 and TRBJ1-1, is DTGVSQNPRHKITKRGQNVTFRCDPISEHNRLYWYRQTLGQGPEFLTYFQNEAQLEKSRLLSDRFSAERPKGSFSTLEIQRTEQGDSAMYLCASSLEWGGNTEAFFGQGTRLTVV.

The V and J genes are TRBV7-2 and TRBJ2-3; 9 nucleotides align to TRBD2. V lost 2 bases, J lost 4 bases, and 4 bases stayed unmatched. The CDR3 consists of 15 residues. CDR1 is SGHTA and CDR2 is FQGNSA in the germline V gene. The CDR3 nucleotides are TGTGCCAGCAGCTTATTGGCGGGAGGGCCAGATACGCAGTATTTT. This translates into CASSLLAGGPDTQYF.

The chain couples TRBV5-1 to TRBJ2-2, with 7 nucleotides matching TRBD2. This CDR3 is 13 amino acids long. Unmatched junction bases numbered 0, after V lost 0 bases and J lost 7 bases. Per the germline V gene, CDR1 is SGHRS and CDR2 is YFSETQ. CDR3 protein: CASSLAGGGELFF. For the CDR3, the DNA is TGCGCCAGCAGCTTGGCGGGAGGCGGGGAGCTGTTTTTT.

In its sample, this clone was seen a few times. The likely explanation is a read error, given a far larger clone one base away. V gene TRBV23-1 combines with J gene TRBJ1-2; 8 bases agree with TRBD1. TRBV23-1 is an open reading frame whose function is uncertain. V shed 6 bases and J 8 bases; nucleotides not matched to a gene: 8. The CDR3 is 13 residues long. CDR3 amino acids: CASSLAGGWGYTF. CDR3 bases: TGCGCCAGCAGCTTGGCAGGGGGCTGGGGCTACACCTTC.

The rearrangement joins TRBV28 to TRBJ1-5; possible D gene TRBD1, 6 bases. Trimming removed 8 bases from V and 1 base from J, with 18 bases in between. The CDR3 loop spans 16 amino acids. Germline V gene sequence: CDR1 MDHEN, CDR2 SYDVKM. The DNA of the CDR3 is TGTGCCAGCTCCATTCCAGGGGACGGCAGCAATCAGCCCCAGCATTTT. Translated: CASSIPGDGSNQPQHF.

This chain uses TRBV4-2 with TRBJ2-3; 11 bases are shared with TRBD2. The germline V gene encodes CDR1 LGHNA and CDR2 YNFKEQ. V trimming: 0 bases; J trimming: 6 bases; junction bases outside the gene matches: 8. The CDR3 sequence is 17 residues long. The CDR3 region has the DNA TGTGCCAGCAGCCAAGAACTAGCGGGGGTTAGTTCCGATACGCAGTATTTT. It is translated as CASSQELAGVSSDTQYF.

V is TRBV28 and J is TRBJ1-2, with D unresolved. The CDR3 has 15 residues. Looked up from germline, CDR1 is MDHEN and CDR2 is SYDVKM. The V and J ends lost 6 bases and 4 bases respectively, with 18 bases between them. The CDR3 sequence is CASRPPSTEGYGYTF. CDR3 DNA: TGTGCCAGCAGGCCCCCGTCGACCGAGGGCTATGGCTACACCTTC.

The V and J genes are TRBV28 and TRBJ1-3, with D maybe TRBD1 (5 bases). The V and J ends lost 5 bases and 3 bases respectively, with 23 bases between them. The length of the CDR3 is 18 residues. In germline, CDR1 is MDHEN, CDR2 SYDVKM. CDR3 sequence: CASSDHEAWGGSGNTIYF. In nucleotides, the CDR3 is TGTGCCAGCAGTGACCACGAAGCGTGGGGGGGGAGTGGAAACACCATATATTTT.

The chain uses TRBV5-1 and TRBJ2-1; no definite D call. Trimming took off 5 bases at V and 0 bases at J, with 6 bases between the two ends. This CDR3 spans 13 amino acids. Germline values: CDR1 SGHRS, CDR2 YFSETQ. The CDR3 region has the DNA TGCGCCAGCAGATGGGCCTCCTACAATGAGCAGTTCTTC. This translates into CASRWASYNEQFF.

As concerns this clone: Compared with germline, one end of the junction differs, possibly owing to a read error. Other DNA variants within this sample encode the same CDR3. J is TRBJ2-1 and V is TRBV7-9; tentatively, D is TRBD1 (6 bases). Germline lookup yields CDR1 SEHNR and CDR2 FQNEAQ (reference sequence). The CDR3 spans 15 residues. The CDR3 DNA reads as TGCGCCAGCAGCCAAGATAAGAGGGACACAAATGAGCAGTTCTTC. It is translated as CASSQDKRDTNEQFF.